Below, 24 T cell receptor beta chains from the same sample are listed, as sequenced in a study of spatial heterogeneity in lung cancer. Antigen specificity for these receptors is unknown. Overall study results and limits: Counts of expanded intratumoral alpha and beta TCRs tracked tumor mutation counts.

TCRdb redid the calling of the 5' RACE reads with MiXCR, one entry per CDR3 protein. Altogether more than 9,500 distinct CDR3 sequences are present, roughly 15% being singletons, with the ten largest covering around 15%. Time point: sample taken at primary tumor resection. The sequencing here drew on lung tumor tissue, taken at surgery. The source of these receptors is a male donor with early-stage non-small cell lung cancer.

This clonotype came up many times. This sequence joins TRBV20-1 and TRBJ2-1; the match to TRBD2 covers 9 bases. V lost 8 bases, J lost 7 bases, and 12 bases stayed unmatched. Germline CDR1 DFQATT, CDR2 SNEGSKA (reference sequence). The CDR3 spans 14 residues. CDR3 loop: CSPTGAGGPNEQFF. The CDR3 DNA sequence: TGCAGTCCCACTGGGGCGGGAGGGCCAAATGAGCAGTTCTTC.

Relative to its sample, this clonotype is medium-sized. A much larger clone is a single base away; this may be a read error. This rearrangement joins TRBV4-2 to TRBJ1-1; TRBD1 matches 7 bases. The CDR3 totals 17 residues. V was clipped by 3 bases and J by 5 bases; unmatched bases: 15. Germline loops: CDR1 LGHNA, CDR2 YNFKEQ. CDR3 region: CASSHPWTGTALTEAFF. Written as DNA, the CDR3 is TGTGCCAGCAGCCACCCCTGGACCGGGACAGCTCTTACTGAAGCTTTCTTT.

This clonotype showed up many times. The CDR3 here is CASSWDRANTGELFF. CDR3 coding DNA: TGTGCCAGCAGCTGGGACAGGGCGAACACCGGGGAGCTGTTTTTT. J is TRBJ2-2 and V is TRBV7-3; 9 nucleotides agree with TRBD1. CDR1 SGHTA and CDR2 FQGTGA come from the germline V gene. Losses at the gene ends were 4 bases for V and 0 bases for J; bases not matched to a gene: 0. The CDR3 is 15 amino acids.

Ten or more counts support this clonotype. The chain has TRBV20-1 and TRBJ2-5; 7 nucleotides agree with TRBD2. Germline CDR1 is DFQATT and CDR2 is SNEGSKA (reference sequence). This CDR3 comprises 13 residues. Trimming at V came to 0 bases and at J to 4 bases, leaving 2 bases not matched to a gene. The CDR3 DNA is TGCAGTGCTAGAGATGGGGAGGGAGAGACCCAGTACTTC. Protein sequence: CSARDGEGETQYF.

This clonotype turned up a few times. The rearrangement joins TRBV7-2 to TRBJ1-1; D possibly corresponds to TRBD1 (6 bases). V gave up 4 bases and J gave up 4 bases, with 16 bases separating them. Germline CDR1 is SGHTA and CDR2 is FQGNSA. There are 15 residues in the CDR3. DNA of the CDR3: TGTGCCAGCAGCTCCCAGGGTGGAGGGGGCACTGAAGCTTTCTTT. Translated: CASSSQGGGGTEAFF.

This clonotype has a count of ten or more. CDR3 DNA: TGTGCCAGCCTTAAGGGGGACGGGAGCGCCTACGAGCAGTACTTC. It codes for CASLKGDGSAYEQYF. The V gene is TRBV6-1, the J gene TRBJ2-7, with D perhaps being TRBD1 or TRBD2 (6 bases each). The V gene lost 8 bases and the J gene lost 2 bases, with 19 bases spanning the gap. The length of the CDR3 is 15 residues. Per germline, CDR1 MNHNS and CDR2 SASEGT.

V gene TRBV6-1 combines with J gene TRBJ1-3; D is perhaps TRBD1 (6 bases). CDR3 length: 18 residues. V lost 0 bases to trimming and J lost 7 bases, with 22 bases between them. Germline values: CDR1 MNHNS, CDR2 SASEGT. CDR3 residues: CASSEAAGLGYRANTIYF. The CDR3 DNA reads TGTGCCAGCAGTGAAGCGGCCGGGTTGGGGTACAGGGCTAACACCATATATTTT.

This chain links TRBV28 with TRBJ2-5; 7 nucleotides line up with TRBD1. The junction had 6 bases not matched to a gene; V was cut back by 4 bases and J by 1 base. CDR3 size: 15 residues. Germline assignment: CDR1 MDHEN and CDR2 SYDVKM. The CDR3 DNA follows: TGTGCCAGCAGTTCCCCCGGGACAGCCCAAGAGACCCAGTACTTC. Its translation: CASSSPGTAQETQYF.

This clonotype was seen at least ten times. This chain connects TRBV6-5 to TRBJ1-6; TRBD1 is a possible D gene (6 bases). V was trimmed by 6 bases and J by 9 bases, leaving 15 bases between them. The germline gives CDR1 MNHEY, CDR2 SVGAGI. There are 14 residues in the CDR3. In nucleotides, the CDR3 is TGTGCCAGCAGAACAGGAGGGACACGTTCACCCCTCCACTTT. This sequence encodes CASRTGGTRSPLHF.

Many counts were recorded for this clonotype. The CDR3 coding sequence is TGTGCCAGCAGCGCCGACAGGGCGGGAGATACGCAGTATTTT. Amino acid sequence: CASSADRAGDTQYF. V is TRBV2 and J is TRBJ2-3; 7 nucleotides align to TRBD1. J was trimmed by 5 bases and V by 6 bases; bases with no gene match: 8. CDR1 and CDR2 (germline): SNHLY, FYNNEI. CDR3 length equals 14 residues.

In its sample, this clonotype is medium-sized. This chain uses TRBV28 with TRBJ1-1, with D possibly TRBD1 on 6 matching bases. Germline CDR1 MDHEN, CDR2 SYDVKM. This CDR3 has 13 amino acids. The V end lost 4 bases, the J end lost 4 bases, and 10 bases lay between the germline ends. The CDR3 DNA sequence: TGTGCCAGCAGTTCGCCAGGGGCCACTGAAGCTTTCTTT. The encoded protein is CASSSPGATEAFF. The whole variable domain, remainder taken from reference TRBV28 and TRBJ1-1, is DVKVTQSSRYLVKRTGEKVFLECVQDMDHENMFWYRQDPGLGLRLIYFSYDVKMKEKGDIPEGYSVSREKKERFSLILESASTNQTSMYLCASSSPGATEAFFGQGTRLTVV.

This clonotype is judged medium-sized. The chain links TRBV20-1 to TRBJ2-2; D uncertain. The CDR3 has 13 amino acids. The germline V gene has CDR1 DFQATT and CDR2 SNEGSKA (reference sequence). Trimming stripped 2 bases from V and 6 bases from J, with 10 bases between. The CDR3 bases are TGCAGTGCTAGAAGTCAGGCAGCCGGGGAGCTGTTTTTT. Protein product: CSARSQAAGELFF.

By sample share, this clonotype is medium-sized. For the CDR3, the DNA is TGCAGCGTCCGGACTAGCGGGGGGAAGGAGACCCAGTACTTC. It codes for CSVRTSGGKETQYF. The genes are TRBV29-1 and TRBJ2-5, with 14 nucleotides matching TRBD2. The germline CDR1 and CDR2 sequences are SQVTM and ANQGSEA. The V gene end was trimmed by 6 bases and the J gene end by 5 bases; junction bases not matched to a gene: 5. CDR3 length: 14 amino acids.

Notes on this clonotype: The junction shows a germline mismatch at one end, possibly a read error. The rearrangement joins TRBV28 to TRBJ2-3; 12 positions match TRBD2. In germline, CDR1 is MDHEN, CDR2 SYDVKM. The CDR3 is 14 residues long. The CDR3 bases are TGCCTAGCGGGAGGGCCGAATCCCACAGATACGCAGTATTTT. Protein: CLAGGPNPTDTQYF.

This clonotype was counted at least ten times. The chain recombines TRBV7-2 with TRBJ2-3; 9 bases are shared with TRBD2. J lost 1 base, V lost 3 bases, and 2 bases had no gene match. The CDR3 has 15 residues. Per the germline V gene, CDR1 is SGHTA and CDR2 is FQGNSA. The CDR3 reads CASSLASGGTDTQYF. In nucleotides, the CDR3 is TGTGCCAGCAGCTTGGCTAGCGGGGGCACAGATACGCAGTATTTT.

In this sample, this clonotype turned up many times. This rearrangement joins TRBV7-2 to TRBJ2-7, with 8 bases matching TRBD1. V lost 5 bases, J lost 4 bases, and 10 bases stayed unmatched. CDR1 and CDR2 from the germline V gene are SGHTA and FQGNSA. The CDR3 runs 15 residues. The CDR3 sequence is CASSLTTGGGYEQYF. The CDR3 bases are TGTGCCAGCAGCCTCACTACAGGGGGAGGTTACGAGCAGTACTTC.

Here the CDR3 DNA reads TGTGCCAGCAGCCCTTCCGACAGGGTCTACGAGCAGTACTTC. This translates into CASSPSDRVYEQYF. V and J are TRBV9 and TRBJ2-7, with 7 bases lining up with TRBD1. From germline, CDR1 is SGDLS and CDR2 YYNGEE. The ends lost 4 bases at V and 3 bases at J; junction bases unmatched: 7. This CDR3 spans 14 amino acids.

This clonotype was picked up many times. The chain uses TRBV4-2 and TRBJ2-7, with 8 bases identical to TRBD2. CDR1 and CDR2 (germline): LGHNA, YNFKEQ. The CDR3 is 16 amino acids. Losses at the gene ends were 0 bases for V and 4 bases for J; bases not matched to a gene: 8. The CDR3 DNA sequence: TGTGCCAGCAGCCAAGATCCCGCCAGCGGGGGTTACGAGCAGTACTTC. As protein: CASSQDPASGGYEQYF.

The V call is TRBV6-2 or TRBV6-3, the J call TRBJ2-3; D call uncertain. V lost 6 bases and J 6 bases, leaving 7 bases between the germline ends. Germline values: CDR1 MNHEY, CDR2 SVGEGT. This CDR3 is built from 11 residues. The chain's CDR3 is CASRRWDTQYF. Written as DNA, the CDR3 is TGTGCCAGCAGGAGGTGGGATACGCAGTATTTT.

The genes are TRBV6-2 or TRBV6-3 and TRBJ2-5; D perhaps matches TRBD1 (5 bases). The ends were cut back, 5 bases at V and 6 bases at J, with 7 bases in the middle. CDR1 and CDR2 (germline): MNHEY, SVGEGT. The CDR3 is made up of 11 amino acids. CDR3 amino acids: CASSDRQTQYF. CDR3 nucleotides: TGTGCCAGCAGTGACAGACAGACCCAGTACTTC.

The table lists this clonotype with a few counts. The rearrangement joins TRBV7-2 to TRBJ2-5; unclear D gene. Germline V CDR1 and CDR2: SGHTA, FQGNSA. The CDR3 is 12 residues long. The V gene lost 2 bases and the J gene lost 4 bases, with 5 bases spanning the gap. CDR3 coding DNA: TGTGCCAGCAGCTTAAGTAGAGAGACCCAGTACTTC. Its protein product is CASSLSRETQYF.

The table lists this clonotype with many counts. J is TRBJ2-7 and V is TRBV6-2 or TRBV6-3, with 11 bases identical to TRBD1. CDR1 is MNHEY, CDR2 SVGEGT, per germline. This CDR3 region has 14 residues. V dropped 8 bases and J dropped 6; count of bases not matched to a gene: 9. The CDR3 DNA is TGTGCCAGCGCAATTGGACAGGGGGCGGCCGAGCAGTACTTC. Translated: CASAIGQGAAEQYF.

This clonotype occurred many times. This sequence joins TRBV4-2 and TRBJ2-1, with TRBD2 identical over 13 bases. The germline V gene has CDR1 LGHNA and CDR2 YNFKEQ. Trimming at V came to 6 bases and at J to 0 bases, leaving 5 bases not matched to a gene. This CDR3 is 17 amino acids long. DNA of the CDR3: TGTGCCAGCAGTCACCGACTAGCGGGGGGCTCCTACAATGAGCAGTTCTTC. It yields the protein CASSHRLAGGSYNEQFF.

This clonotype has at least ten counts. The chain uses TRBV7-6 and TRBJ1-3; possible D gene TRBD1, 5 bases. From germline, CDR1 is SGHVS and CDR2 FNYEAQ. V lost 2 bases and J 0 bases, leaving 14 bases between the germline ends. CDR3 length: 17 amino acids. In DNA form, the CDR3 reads TGTGCCAGCAGCTTAAGGTCGCGACAGAGCTCTGGAAACACCATATATTTT. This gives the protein CASSLRSRQSSGNTIYF.